What follows are 30 T cell receptor beta chains derived from one specimen sequenced in a study of T-cell reconstitution after alpha-beta-depleted transplantation in children (dated by TCRdb to the mid-2010s). Receptors were amplified or captured by PCR. Data came from an Illumina HiSeq 2500. TCR library preparation used molecular barcoding, with unique molecular identifiers applied to normalize quantification of the TCRbeta repertoire. TCRdb reran the public reads through fastp at Q25 and MiXCR, keeping productive beta chains. Rows are unified per CDR3 protein, each entry keeping the most common DNA and genes. The table for this sample lists roughly 790,000 distinct CDR3 sequences; approximately 15% of them were counted only once. Around 4.5% of the sample comes from the top ten. The treatment or condition label, as the study defines it: allogeneic hematopoietic cell transplantation with graft depleted of TCRalphabeta T cells and CD19 B cells.

Sequencing used PBMCs, mostly from graft donor cells, obtained 360 days after TCRalphabeta/CD19-depleted stem cell transplant. Every receptor here comes from a male patient under 18 who had a stem cell transplant for acute lymphoblastic leukemia, so the T cells may come from the graft donor.

CDR3 sequence: CAISESALRRETQYF. For the CDR3, the DNA is TGTGCCATCAGTGAGTCGGCCCTTAGACGGGAGACCCAGTACTTC. The chain joins TRBV10-3 to TRBJ2-5; D ambiguous. V was trimmed by 0 bases and J by 5 bases, leaving 13 bases between them. The CDR3 runs to 15 residues. The germline V gene has CDR1 ENHRY and CDR2 SYGVKD.

Only a few counts were recorded for this clonotype. This rearrangement joins TRBV7-2 to TRBJ2-1, with D unclear. Trimming pared 4 bases from V and 5 bases from J, leaving 12 bases between. Germline V gene data show CDR1 as SGHTA and CDR2 as FQGNSA. The CDR3 runs to 14 residues. CDR3 nucleotides: TGTGCCAGCAGCTCATTCCGGGTAAACAATGAGCAGTTCTTC. It is translated as CASSSFRVNNEQFF.

This sequence joins TRBV29-1 and TRBJ2-7; the D gene is possibly TRBD2 (6 bases). The germline V gene has CDR1 SQVTM and CDR2 ANQGSEA. V gave up 6 bases and J gave up 2 bases, with 17 bases separating them. The CDR3 is made up of 14 amino acids. The CDR3 sequence is CSVALRAGTYEQYF. CDR3 DNA: TGCAGCGTCGCCCTTAGGGCGGGAACCTACGAGCAGTACTTC.

This clonotype appeared a single time. V and J are TRBV7-2 and TRBJ2-1; 9 nucleotides match TRBD2. Germline V gene lookup returns CDR1 SGHTA and CDR2 FQGNSA. The CDR3 covers 15 residues. The ends lost 5 bases at V and 13 bases at J; junction bases unmatched: 15. This CDR3 reads CASSRRWTSDVRQFF. The CDR3 nucleotides read TGTGCCAGCAGCCGGCGTTGGACTAGCGACGTGCGCCAGTTCTTC.

This chain uses TRBV9 with TRBJ2-3; 8 nucleotides align to TRBD1. The junction had 5 bases not matched to a gene; V was cut back by 4 bases and J by 4 bases. The V gene's germline CDR1 is SGDLS and CDR2 YYNGEE. The CDR3 is 14 amino acids. The CDR3 DNA is TGTGCCAGCAGCACGGGACAGGCCTCAGATACGCAGTATTTT. Its translation: CASSTGQASDTQYF. The whole variable domain, filled in from reference TRBV9 and TRBJ2-3, reads DSGVTQTPKHLITATGQRVTLRCSPRSGDLSVYWYQQSLDQGLQFLIQYYNGEERAKGNILERFSAQQFPDLHSELNLSSLELGDSALYFCASSTGQASDTQYFGPGTRLTVL.

This clonotype was recorded many times. The chain is built from TRBV7-6 and TRBJ1-6, with 7 bases aligning to TRBD1. After removal of 5 bases from V and 4 bases from J, the junction contained 8 bases not matched to a gene. The CDR3 is 16 amino acids. Germline V gene sequence: CDR1 SGHVS, CDR2 FNYEAQ. CDR3 coding DNA: TGTGCCAGCAGCCCGACAGGGCCTGGGTATAATTCACCCCTCCACTTT. Encoded protein: CASSPTGPGYNSPLHF. Full variable domain (missing parts from reference TRBV7-6 and TRBJ1-6): GAGVSQSPRYKVTKRGQDVALRCDPISGHVSLYWYRQALGQGPEFLTYFNYEAQQDKSGLPNDRFSAERPEGSISTLTIQRTEQRDSAMYRCASSPTGPGYNSPLHFGNGTRLTVT.

This clonotype showed up just a few times. This chain uses TRBV12-3 or TRBV12-4 with TRBJ2-5; 8 nucleotides match TRBD1. Trimming took 5 bases from V and 5 from J; bases not matched to a gene: 10. This CDR3 region has 15 residues. Here the CDR3 reads CASSASDRDGETQYF. CDR3 bases: TGTGCCAGCAGTGCCTCGGACAGGGACGGGGAGACCCAGTACTTC.

This clonotype was counted many times. This chain connects TRBV15 to TRBJ1-4, with D unclear. This CDR3 has 13 amino acids. V lost 0 bases and J 9 bases, leaving 8 bases between the germline ends. The germline V gene encodes CDR1 LNHNV and CDR2 YYDKDF (reference sequence). The CDR3 protein is CATSRDSSQKLFF. The CDR3 DNA follows: TGTGCCACCAGCAGAGATTCCTCCCAAAAACTGTTTTTT. The full variable domain, its missing parts supplied by reference TRBV15 and TRBJ1-4, is DAMVIQNPRYQVTQFGKPVTLSCSQTLNHNVMYWYQQKSSQAPKLLFHYYDKDFNNEADTPDNFQSRRPNTSFCFLDIRSPGLGDTAMYLCATSRDSSQKLFFGSGTQLSVL.

This clonotype was seen only a few times. The genes are TRBV20-1 and TRBJ1-2; TRBD1 is a possible D gene (6 bases). Germline lookup yields CDR1 DFQATT and CDR2 SNEGSKA (reference sequence). V was shortened by 1 base and J by 6 bases, with 12 bases between the two germline ends. CDR3 length: 13 amino acids. In DNA, the CDR3 is TGCAGTGCTAGAGCCGGGACAAGCGATGGCTACACCTTC. As protein: CSARAGTSDGYTF.

The genes are TRBV5-1 and TRBJ1-4; 8 nucleotides line up with TRBD1. The germline gives CDR1 SGHRS, CDR2 YFSETQ. V was clipped by 6 bases and J by 8 bases; unmatched bases: 9. The CDR3 runs to 14 residues. The CDR3 loop reads CASTNDRGFEKLFF. CDR3 DNA: TGCGCCAGCACCAACGACAGGGGCTTCGAAAAACTGTTTTTT.

The gene calls are TRBV20-1 and TRBJ2-7; 7 nucleotides agree with TRBD2. V shed 1 base, J shed 4 bases, and the junction held 4 bases outside the gene matches. In germline, CDR1 is DFQATT, CDR2 SNEGSKA (reference sequence). The CDR3 is 13 residues long. DNA of the CDR3: TGCAGTGCTAGAGGGGGAGGGCCTTACGAGCAGTACTTC. Encoded protein: CSARGGGPYEQYF.

This clonotype has only a few counts. CDR3 in DNA: TGTGCCAGCAGTTTTCTCGAAAGACCCTACGAGCAGTACTTC. Encoded protein: CASSFLERPYEQYF. The rearrangement links TRBV27 to TRBJ2-7; no reliable D call. V lost 3 bases and J 2 bases, leaving 11 bases between the germline ends. The CDR3 spans 14 residues. CDR1 is MNHEY and CDR2 is SMNVEV in the germline V gene (reference sequence).

The sample holds many counts of this clonotype. The chain is built from TRBV5-1 and TRBJ1-1; weak D call: TRBD1 (5 bases). Trimming removed 4 bases at V and 4 bases at J, with 11 bases between. CDR1 and CDR2 from the germline V gene are SGHRS and YFSETQ. The CDR3 extends over 13 amino acids. The CDR3 is CASSRRGSTEAFF. In nucleotides, the CDR3 is TGCGCCAGCAGCCGACGGGGGAGCACTGAAGCTTTCTTT.

V gene TRBV12-3 or TRBV12-4 combines with J gene TRBJ2-5; D unclear. V was pared by 3 bases and J by 4 bases, with 6 bases between. CDR3 length equals 12 residues. Here the CDR3 DNA reads TGTGCCAGCAGTTTGCATCGAGAGACCCAGTACTTC. This translates into CASSLHRETQYF.

V is TRBV7-9 and J is TRBJ2-7; perhaps TRBD2 as D (5 bases). Trimming shortened V by 7 bases and J by 3 bases, and 10 bases separated the two germline ends. The germline CDR1 and CDR2 sequences are SEHNR and FQNEAQ (reference sequence). This CDR3 contains 12 residues. The CDR3 DNA reads as TGTGCCAGCACGGGGAATTACTACGAGCAGTACTTC. Translating it yields CASTGNYYEQYF.

This clonotype was observed a handful of times. The V gene is TRBV10-3, the J gene TRBJ1-4; D is unresolved. Looked up from germline, CDR1 is ENHRY and CDR2 is SYGVKD. Trimming cost V 0 bases and J 3 bases, with 8 bases left between them. There are 15 residues in the CDR3. CDR3 nucleotides: TGTGCCATCAGTGAGTCTGGGCGGGCTAATGAAAAACTGTTTTTT. This translates into CAISESGRANEKLFF.

The chain recombines TRBV5-1 with TRBJ2-1, with D tentatively TRBD1 (5 bases). The germline V and J ends were trimmed by 2 bases and 5 bases, with 14 bases remaining between them. The CDR3 totals 15 residues. Germline CDR1 SGHRS, CDR2 YFSETQ. DNA for the CDR3: TGCGCCAGCAGCTTACAGGCTGGGCTGAACAATGAGCAGTTCTTC. Translated: CASSLQAGLNNEQFF.

V gene TRBV24-1 combines with J gene TRBJ2-1; 8 positions match TRBD1. CDR1 and CDR2 (germline): KGHDR, SFDVKD. CDR3 length: 18 amino acids. V trimming: 2 bases; J trimming: 6 bases; junction bases outside the gene matches: 14. Here the CDR3 DNA reads TGTGCCACCAGTGATTCGCGGAGACAGGGGATGGGGGTCAATGAGCAGTTCTTC. Translation: CATSDSRRQGMGVNEQFF.

The chain employs TRBV7-2 and TRBJ2-4; D remains unclear. Per germline, CDR1 SGHTA and CDR2 FQGNSA. V was trimmed by 5 bases and J by 5 bases, leaving 10 bases between them. The CDR3 is 13 residues long. The chain's CDR3 is CASSAYLENIQYF. The CDR3 nucleotides read TGTGCCAGCAGCGCGTACTTGGAAAACATTCAGTACTTC.

The CDR3 coding sequence is TGCGCCAGCAGCTTGGTGGGGGGAGGAAACATTCAGTACTTC. This sequence encodes CASSLVGGGNIQYF. The J gene is TRBJ2-4, the V gene TRBV5-1; TRBD2 is a possible D gene (6 bases). Looked up from germline, CDR1 is SGHRS and CDR2 is YFSETQ. CDR3 length: 14 amino acids. V was pared by 0 bases and J by 6 bases, with 10 bases between.

This clonotype showed up just a few times. The chain links TRBV25-1 to TRBJ2-1; TRBD2 matches at 10 bases. This CDR3 region has 17 residues. V was clipped by 2 bases and J by 2 bases; unmatched bases: 6. From germline, CDR1 is MGHDK and CDR2 SYGVNS. CDR3 sequence reads: CASSEHSGRPTYNEQFF. The CDR3 DNA follows: TGTGCCAGCAGTGAACATAGCGGGAGGCCTACCTACAATGAGCAGTTCTTC.

In this sample, this clonotype turned up once. V and J are TRBV12-3 or TRBV12-4 and TRBJ2-2; TRBD2 is a possible D gene (5 bases). This CDR3 has 14 residues. V shed 6 bases and J shed 4 bases, with 12 bases lying between them. For the CDR3, the DNA is TGTGCCAGCAGCCCTCCCCTAGCCACCGGGGAGCTGTTTTTT. This encodes CASSPPLATGELFF.

Ten or more counts support this clonotype. The rearrangement links TRBV29-1 to TRBJ2-3, with 10 bases that match TRBD1. After removal of 8 bases from V and 4 bases from J, the junction contained 6 bases not matched to a gene. CDR3 length: 13 residues. Germline V gives CDR1 SQVTM, CDR2 ANQGSEA. The CDR3 DNA sequence: TGCAGCCCTCTAGGGACAGGGGCAGATACGCAGTATTTT. It encodes CSPLGTGADTQYF.

This chain connects TRBV11-2 to TRBJ2-7; 11 positions match TRBD2. Germline CDR1 is SGHAT and CDR2 is FQNNGV. V was pared by 5 bases and J by 2 bases, with 20 bases of the junction left unmatched. This CDR3 spans 20 amino acids. The CDR3 bases are TGTGCCAGCAGCGCTGGTCGGGGACTAGCGGACTACTACCTTGCCTACGAGCAGTACTTC. This codes for CASSAGRGLADYYLAYEQYF.

The table lists this clonotype with many counts. The chain has TRBV5-1 and TRBJ2-7; D perhaps matches TRBD2 (6 bases). Germline V lookup: CDR1 SGHRS, CDR2 YFSETQ. CDR3 length: 17 residues. The V and J ends lost 0 bases and 0 bases respectively, with 16 bases between them. The CDR3 DNA follows: TGCGCCAGCAGCTTGGCGGGACTGAGTCTCTTCTCCTACGAGCAGTACTTC. Protein product: CASSLAGLSLFSYEQYF.

The genes are TRBV5-1 and TRBJ2-2; TRBD1 might be the D (6 bases). This CDR3 region has 16 residues. In germline, CDR1 is SGHRS, CDR2 YFSETQ. The V end was cut by 4 bases, the J end by 3 bases, with 16 bases between. CDR3 bases: TGCGCCAGCAGCATTACAGGGATAGTGGACACCGGGGAGCTGTTTTTT. Amino acid sequence: CASSITGIVDTGELFF.

Only a few counts were recorded for this clonotype. The chain employs TRBV7-9 and TRBJ2-3, with a weak D call TRBD1 (6 bases). The CDR3 length is 14 residues. Trimming cost V 5 bases and J 5 bases, with 14 bases left between them. Germline V gives CDR1 SEHNR, CDR2 FQNEAQ (reference sequence). In nucleotides, the CDR3 is TGTGCCAGCAGCGCACAGGGAAATCTAGATACGCAGTATTTT. It translates to CASSAQGNLDTQYF.

This clonotype was detected many times. This chain links TRBV20-1 with TRBJ2-4, with TRBD1 matching 7 bases. V dropped 3 bases and J dropped 4; count of bases not matched to a gene: 6. CDR1 and CDR2 from the germline V gene are DFQATT and SNEGSKA (reference sequence). The CDR3 covers 14 residues. The CDR3 sequence is CSASRGGGKNIQYF. CDR3 nucleotides: TGCAGTGCTAGTCGAGGGGGCGGAAAAAACATTCAGTACTTC.

This clonotype was recorded many times. The rearrangement uses TRBV10-2 and TRBJ2-7; D unresolved. The CDR3 is made up of 12 amino acids. CDR1 and CDR2 from the germline V gene are WSHSY and SAAADI. V gave up 7 bases and J gave up 3 bases, with 10 bases separating them. CDR3 bases: TGCGCCAGCACATCGAGTTTCTACGAGCAGTACTTC. It encodes CASTSSFYEQYF.

The chain uses TRBV3-1 and TRBJ2-1; D is ambiguous. The CDR3 runs 13 residues. The germline CDR1 and CDR2 sequences are LGHDT and YNNKEL (reference sequence). V gave up 1 base and J gave up 12 bases, with 13 bases separating them. The CDR3 is CASSQGPTRWQFF. The CDR3 nucleotides read TGTGCCAGCAGCCAAGGGCCGACTCGATGGCAGTTCTTC.